One and the same sample provided the 5 T cell receptor beta chains below, sequenced in a study of OX40 agonist ivuxolimab in advanced cancers. TCRdb's table, derived via immunoSEQ multiplex PCR, lists solely in-frame clones and lacks some. The sample contains approximately 60,000 clones, approximately 83% of which appear only once. The sequenced sample was CD4+ or CD8+ T cells sorted from blood, obtained in a trial of the OX40 agonist ivuxolimab. Every receptor here comes from an adult with an advanced solid tumor such as melanoma, head and neck, liver or kidney cancer.

J is TRBJ2-1 and V is TRBV11-2, with 12 bases lining up with TRBD1. V shed 3 bases, J shed 15 bases, and the junction held 15 bases outside the gene matches. The CDR3 runs to 16 residues. The germline gives CDR1 SGHAT, CDR2 FQNNGV. CDR3 bases: TGTGCCAGCAGCTTGACACCGGGACAGGGGGCGCCTGGGTTGTTCTTC. This sequence encodes CASSLTPGQGAPGLFF.

CDR3: CASGLQGNEQFF. CDR3 nucleotides: TGTGCCAGCGGACTACAGGGGAATGAGCAGTTCTTC. This sequence joins TRBV5-4 and TRBJ2-1; D may be TRBD1 (7 bases). This CDR3 region has 12 residues. From germline, CDR1 is SGHNT and CDR2 YYREEE (reference sequence). V was shortened by 7 bases and J by 7 bases, with 12 bases between the two germline ends.

Concerning this clone: Within the sample, other DNA sequences also encode this same CDR3. This chain connects TRBV19 to TRBJ2-1; unclear D gene. V was shortened by 5 bases and J by 9 bases, with 8 bases between the two germline ends. The CDR3 spans 11 residues. Per the germline V gene, CDR1 is LNHDA and CDR2 is SQIVND (reference sequence). The CDR3 DNA reads as TGTGCCAGTAGTCGTTGGGGTGAGCAGTTCTTC. This translates into CASSRWGEQFF.

The table lists this clone with a count of one. The rearrangement uses TRBV15 and TRBJ2-7; TRBD1 aligns across 8 bases. The V gene's germline CDR1 is LNHNV and CDR2 YYDKDF (reference sequence). V dropped 0 bases and J dropped 4; count of bases not matched to a gene: 2. This CDR3 region has 14 residues. CDR3 sequence: CATSRERTGYEQYF. The CDR3 DNA follows: TGTGCCACCAGCAGAGAAAGGACAGGGTACGAGCAGTACTTC.

The V call is TRBV6-1, the J call TRBJ1-1, with D unclear. Germline V gene lookup returns CDR1 MNHNS and CDR2 SASEGT. The CDR3 loop spans 13 amino acids. V was trimmed by 7 bases and J by 0 bases, leaving 9 bases between them. CDR3 sequence reads: CASIQGLNTEAFF. CDR3 bases: TGTGCCAGCATTCAAGGACTGAACACTGAAGCTTTCTTT.